The 28 T cell receptor beta chains reported below all come from one sample, sequenced in a study of CD8+ T cells in alopecia areata (dated by TCRdb to the late 2010s). Library generation was performed with the immunoSEQ multiplex PCR assay. To provide template for TCR sequencing, every sample had RNA extracted and reverse transcribed into cDNA. TCRdb mirrors the immuneACCESS table, restricted to in-frame sequences. Some clones are absent from its copies; in checked studies, under half trace to an unresolved V gene, and the reason for the others is unknown. Within this sample are roughly 110,000 clones, with approximately 55% of them counted one time only. The ten biggest clones cover around 3.4% of the sample. This specimen's time point label, interpreted: less than 25 weeks on oral tofacitinib. What the treatment or condition label conveys for this sample: oral pan-JAK inhibitor, 5-10 mg twice daily.

Sequencing used CD4+ T cells sorted from blood, obtained at week 24, from a patient treated with tofacitinib. The receptors stem from a human donor with alopecia areata.

For this clone: Other DNA sequences from this sample encode an identical CDR3 as well. V and J are TRBV29-1 and TRBJ1-1; 8 bases line up with TRBD1. CDR1 is SQVTM and CDR2 is ANQGSEA in the germline V gene. J gave up 4 bases and V 4 bases, and 5 bases lay outside the gene matches. This CDR3 contains 13 residues. The CDR3 sequence: CSVVGQGGTEAFF. In DNA, the CDR3 is TGCAGCGTTGTTGGACAGGGCGGCACTGAAGCTTTCTTT.

The chain carries TRBV27 and TRBJ2-7; no clear D gene. V dropped 3 bases and J dropped 7 bases, with 13 bases sitting between them. This CDR3 has 13 amino acids. Germline assignment: CDR1 MNHEY and CDR2 SMNVEV (reference sequence). The CDR3: CASSFNGLEEQYF. CDR3 nucleotide sequence: TGTGCCAGCAGTTTTAACGGGTTAGAGGAGCAGTACTTC.

The chain uses TRBV9 and TRBJ1-5; 7 bases align to TRBD1. Trimming took 4 bases from V and 0 from J; bases not matched to a gene: 4. Germline V gene lookup returns CDR1 SGDLS and CDR2 YYNGEE. The CDR3 extends over 15 amino acids. The CDR3 sequence is CASSSTGDSNQPQHF. The CDR3 coding sequence is TGTGCCAGCAGCAGCACAGGGGATAGCAATCAGCCCCAGCATTTT.

The chain carries TRBV27 and TRBJ1-5; 7 nucleotides agree with TRBD1. Germline values: CDR1 MNHEY, CDR2 SMNVEV (reference sequence). J gave up 3 bases and V 5 bases, and 7 bases lay outside the gene matches. The CDR3 is 15 amino acids. The chain's CDR3 is CASSPTGAPNQPQHF. For the CDR3, the DNA is TGTGCCAGCAGTCCCACAGGGGCCCCCAATCAGCCCCAGCATTTT.

This sequence joins TRBV7-3 and TRBJ2-3; 7 bases agree with TRBD2. The CDR3 has 15 residues. Unmatched junction bases numbered 8, after V lost 4 bases and J lost 4 bases. Germline V gene lookup returns CDR1 SGHTA and CDR2 FQGTGA. CDR3 loop: CASSSGGTPSDTQYF. In DNA form, the CDR3 reads TGTGCCAGCAGCTCCGGGGGGACCCCCTCAGATACGCAGTATTTT.

The chain uses TRBV18 and TRBJ1-2; tentative D call: TRBD1 (5 bases). V was cut by 6 bases and J by 0 bases, with 23 bases left in between. The CDR3 length is 18 residues. The germline CDR1 and CDR2 sequences are KGHSH and LQKENI. The CDR3 region is CASSPTAGNKVPNYGYTF. The CDR3 DNA is TGTGCCAGCTCTCCGACGGCAGGGAACAAAGTCCCTAACTATGGCTACACCTTC.

V and J are TRBV9 and TRBJ2-5; 7 bases fit TRBD1. Germline V CDR1 and CDR2: SGDLS, YYNGEE. The trim removed 3 bases at V and 2 bases at J, leaving 7 bases unmatched. CDR3 length equals 15 residues. Here the CDR3 reads CASSATAGGQETQYF. CDR3 nucleotide sequence: TGTGCCAGCAGCGCAACAGCAGGGGGACAAGAGACCCAGTACTTC.

The V gene is TRBV30, the J gene TRBJ1-6; D is undetermined. Germline lookup yields CDR1 GTSNPN and CDR2 SVGIG (reference sequence). This CDR3 is built from 14 residues. V lost 4 bases and J lost 3, with 10 bases in between. CDR3 in amino acids: CAWTGGSYNSPLHF. The CDR3, as DNA: TGTGCCTGGACAGGTGGGAGCTATAATTCACCCCTCCACTTT.

This clone showed up just once. The chain carries TRBV6-5 and TRBJ1-6, with D tentatively TRBD1 (5 bases). Trimming took 0 bases from V and 8 from J, leaving 11 bases between them. From germline, CDR1 is MNHEY and CDR2 SVGAGI. There are 15 residues in the CDR3. CDR3 nucleotide sequence: TGTGCCAGCAGTTACTCAGGGCAGGGCTATTCACCCCTCCACTTT. Protein sequence: CASSYSGQGYSPLHF.

This clone was seen more than once but under ten times. The rearrangement uses TRBV29-1 and TRBJ2-2, with 9 bases identical to TRBD2. CDR1 and CDR2 (germline): SQVTM, ANQGSEA. The CDR3 length is 13 residues. V gave up 7 bases and J gave up 6 bases; unmatched junction bases: 6. The CDR3 nucleotides read TGCAGCGCCCTAGGGACTAGCTCCGGGGAGCTGTTTTTT. As protein: CSALGTSSGELFF.

The chain uses TRBV2 and TRBJ1-2; D not certain. The CDR3 sequence is 14 residues long. Germline V lookup: CDR1 SNHLY, CDR2 FYNNEI. Trimming shortened V by 4 bases and J by 1 base, and 10 bases separated the two germline ends. The CDR3 bases are TGTGCCAGCAGTGCGGTGGAGGGTAACTATGGCTACACCTTC. Translation gives CASSAVEGNYGYTF.

This chain links TRBV29-1 with TRBJ1-1, with D hard to call. This CDR3 region has 12 residues. From germline, CDR1 is SQVTM and CDR2 ANQGSEA. Trimming pared 5 bases from V and 2 bases from J, leaving 9 bases between. The CDR3 here is CSVFLGNTEAFF. CDR3 sequence (DNA): TGCAGCGTTTTTTTGGGAAACACTGAAGCTTTCTTT.

This clone was seen a few times. V usage is TRBV5-1 and J usage is TRBJ2-5, with no clear D. With 1 base removed from V and 3 bases from J, the gap between germline ends came to 7 bases. Germline lookup yields CDR1 SGHRS and CDR2 YFSETQ. The CDR3 consists of 13 residues. CDR3 sequence reads: CASSLTGEETQYF. Here the CDR3 DNA reads TGCGCCAGCAGCTTGACCGGAGAAGAGACCCAGTACTTC.

This clone was seen only a few times. The rearrangement uses TRBV19 and TRBJ1-5; D is unresolved. The CDR3 totals 13 residues. Between the trimmed V and J ends, which lost 1 base and 7 bases, there was a span of 8 bases. Germline CDR1 LNHDA, CDR2 SQIVND (reference sequence). This chain's CDR3 is CASSIANQQPQHF. Written as DNA, the CDR3 is TGTGCCAGTAGTATAGCTAATCAGCAGCCCCAGCATTTT. Filled out from reference TRBV19 and TRBJ1-5, the complete variable domain reads DGGITQSPKYLFRKEGQNVTLSCEQNLNHDAMYWYRQDPGQGLRLIYYSQIVNDFQKGDIAEGYSVSREKKESFPLTVTSAQKNPTAFYLCASSIANQQPQHFGDGTRLSIL.

The V gene is TRBV30, the J gene TRBJ2-5; no firm D call. This CDR3 comprises 12 residues. Per germline, CDR1 GTSNPN and CDR2 SVGIG (reference sequence). Trimming left V 4 bases short and J 4 bases short, with 10 bases between. Written as DNA, the CDR3 is TGTGCCTGGACCCTTAGCAGAGAGACCCAGTACTTC. Encoded protein: CAWTLSRETQYF.

The V call is TRBV4-1, the J call TRBJ1-5, with 8 bases identical to TRBD1. The CDR3 covers 16 residues. Germline assignment: CDR1 MGHRA and CDR2 YSYEKL. With 4 bases clipped from V and 5 bases from J, the junction kept 10 bases outside the gene matches. CDR3 sequence: CASSRRPGQGDQPQHF. The CDR3 DNA reads TGCGCCAGCAGCCGCCGCCCCGGACAGGGCGATCAGCCCCAGCATTTT.

The chain combines TRBV29-1 with TRBJ2-3; D is unclear. Germline-derived CDR1 and CDR2 are SQVTM and ANQGSEA. CDR3 size: 11 residues. Between the trimmed V and J ends, which lost 7 bases and 0 bases, there was a span of 5 bases. The CDR3 loop reads CSAESTDTQYF. The CDR3 DNA reads TGCAGCGCTGAGAGCACAGATACGCAGTATTTT.

This clone occurred many times. This chain links TRBV10-1 with TRBJ2-5; D may match TRBD1 or TRBD2 (5 bases each). This CDR3 contains 14 residues. V was trimmed by 3 bases and J by 2 bases, leaving 10 bases between them. CDR1 is WNHNN, CDR2 SYGVQD, per germline (reference sequence). CDR3 sequence (DNA): TGCGCCAGCAGTGATCGGGACCCGCAAGAGACCCAGTACTTC. This translates into CASSDRDPQETQYF.

V usage is TRBV25-1 and J usage is TRBJ1-5; no definite D call. Germline CDR1 reads MGHDK; CDR2 reads SYGVNS. The V end was cut by 5 bases, the J end by 0 bases, with 5 bases between. The CDR3 is 13 residues long. The CDR3 DNA reads TGTGCCAGCAGTAGGAATAGCAATCAGCCCCAGCATTTT. It translates to CASSRNSNQPQHF. The variable domain in full, with the rest retrieved from reference TRBV25-1 and TRBJ1-5, is EADIYQTPRYLVIGTGKKITLECSQTMGHDKMYWYQQDPGMELHLIHYSYGVNSTEKGDLSSESTVSRIRTEHFPLTLESARPSHTSQYLCASSRNSNQPQHFGDGTRLSIL.

This chain uses TRBV9 with TRBJ1-2; unclear D gene. CDR3 length: 13 residues. Germline CDR1 and CDR2: SGDLS and YYNGEE. With 0 bases removed from V and 8 bases from J, the gap between germline ends came to 11 bases. The CDR3 DNA is TGTGCCAGCAGCGTAGCTCAAGAGGGAGGCTACACCTTC. Translating it yields CASSVAQEGGYTF.

The chain couples TRBV4-3 to TRBJ2-7; 10 bases fit TRBD1. Trimming at V came to 1 base and at J to 5 bases, leaving 8 bases not matched to a gene. The V gene's germline CDR1 is LGHNA and CDR2 YSLEER. The CDR3 covers 16 residues. CDR3 nucleotides: TGCGCCAGCAGCCAAGTTATGGGACAGGGGCCCCACGAGCAGTACTTC. Residues: CASSQVMGQGPHEQYF.

Regarding this clone: Because the CDR3 is missing its conserved closing phenylalanine or tryptophan, this is likely a read error. No DNA is shown, since the ends of the CDR3 on it are uncertain; the CDR3 is the one TCRdb lists. J is TRBJ1-4 and V is TRBV7-2. CDR1 SGHTA and CDR2 FQGNSA come from the germline V gene. The length of the CDR3 is 10 amino acids, counting both ends. The CDR3 here is CASSQAPASL.

CDR3 DNA sequence: TGTGCCAGCAGTTACGAGGGGGCGGGAGGCTACACCTTC. Amino acids: CASSYEGAGGYTF. This sequence joins TRBV2 and TRBJ1-2, with 7 nucleotides matching TRBD1. The junction had 8 bases not matched to a gene; V was cut back by 5 bases and J by 8 bases. Germline V gene data show CDR1 as SNHLY and CDR2 as FYNNEI. The CDR3 covers 13 residues.

J is TRBJ2-5 and V is TRBV18; 8 positions match TRBD1. J lost 4 bases, V lost 3 bases, and 13 bases had no gene match. The germline CDR1 and CDR2 sequences are KGHSH and LQKENI. This CDR3 spans 17 amino acids. As DNA, the CDR3 is TGTGCCAGCTCACCGGTCCGGACAGGGCGGTCCCCAGAGACCCAGTACTTC. The encoded protein is CASSPVRTGRSPETQYF.

This clone occurred a few times. The J gene is TRBJ2-7, the V gene TRBV15; either TRBD1 or TRBD2 may supply D (5 bases each). This CDR3 has 13 amino acids. Looked up from germline, CDR1 is LNHNV and CDR2 is YYDKDF (reference sequence). Trimming stripped 0 bases from V and 9 bases from J, with 12 bases between. CDR3 nucleotide sequence: TGTGCCACCAGCAGAGATCCCGGGGCCCCGCAGTACTTC. Its translation: CATSRDPGAPQYF.

The chain recombines TRBV6-5 with TRBJ2-7, with a weak D call TRBD2 (6 bases). With 0 bases removed from V and 2 bases from J, the gap between germline ends came to 11 bases. The CDR3 has 15 amino acids. Germline values: CDR1 MNHEY, CDR2 SVGAGI. The CDR3 region has the DNA TGTGCCAGCAGTTACTCGATGGGGGGTACCTACGAGCAGTACTTC. Its protein is CASSYSMGGTYEQYF.

The V call is TRBV30, the J call TRBJ2-3; tentative D call: TRBD1 (5 bases). The germline CDR1 and CDR2 sequences are GTSNPN and SVGIG (reference sequence). V lost 4 bases to trimming and J lost 4 bases, with 21 bases between them. CDR3 length equals 16 residues. The CDR3 nucleotides are TGTGCCTGGAAACCAACTTGGACAATTGGGGCAGATACGCAGTATTTT. Amino acids: CAWKPTWTIGADTQYF.

The V call is TRBV14, the J call TRBJ1-5; D gene ambiguous. Germline CDR1 and CDR2: SGHDN and FVKESK. V gave up 0 bases and J gave up 3 bases, with 18 bases separating them. CDR3 size: 18 residues. The CDR3 coding sequence is TGTGCCAGCAGCCAAGATTTGAAGGTTTTCCTCCCCAATCAGCCCCAGCATTTT. It specifies CASSQDLKVFLPNQPQHF.